Following are 19 T cell receptor beta chains from one sample sequenced in a study of response to subunit inactivated influenza vaccine. TCRdb recomputed calls from the RT-PCR reads with MiXCR, one row per CDR3 protein. The sample holds 150,000 to 200,000 distinct CDR3 sequences, about an eighth seen once. The same specimen was also included in a second study, on T cells expressing NK-cell markers. That report adds: The authors made TCR beta cDNA libraries by 5'RACE template switching. This switching added a universal primer site and UMIs.

Sequences were derived from CD8+ T cells sorted from PBMCs, sampled 12 days after vaccination. The receptors were gathered from a man between 50 and 59 years old who received an inactivated influenza vaccine.

V and J are TRBV7-6 and TRBJ2-7; TRBD2 matches 13 bases. The germline V gene has CDR1 SGHVS and CDR2 FNYEAQ. There are 17 residues in the CDR3. Unmatched junction bases numbered 14, after V lost 1 base and J lost 11 bases. The CDR3 region is CASSLEGPGTSGDLEYF. CDR3 nucleotide sequence: TGTGCCAGCAGCTTAGAAGGTCCCGGGACTAGCGGGGATTTGGAGTACTTC.

In its sample, this clonotype was seen a few times. The rearrangement uses TRBV4-2 and TRBJ2-2; 8 nucleotides line up with TRBD1. CDR1 and CDR2 (germline): LGHNA, YNFKEQ. The CDR3 is 14 amino acids. Trimming took 4 bases from V and 8 from J; bases not matched to a gene: 6. For the CDR3, the DNA is TGTGCCAGCAGCCCACCGGGACAGGCGGGGGAGCTGTTTTTT. Its protein is CASSPPGQAGELFF.

Details on this clonotype: A read error may be the cause here, since a much bigger clone is one base away. This rearrangement joins TRBV7-2 to TRBJ2-7, with 8 positions matching TRBD1. V gave up 4 bases and J gave up 3 bases; unmatched junction bases: 2. Looked up from germline, CDR1 is SGHTA and CDR2 is FQGNSA. The CDR3 covers 13 residues. The DNA of the CDR3 is TGTGCCAGCAGCTGGGGACAGGTCTACGAGCAGTACTTC. Encoded protein: CASSWGQVYEQYF.

This chain links TRBV27 with TRBJ1-1, with a weak D call TRBD1 (6 bases). Between the trimmed V and J ends, which lost 3 bases and 6 bases, there was a span of 17 bases. This CDR3 comprises 15 residues. The germline CDR1 and CDR2 sequences are MNHEY and SMNVEV (reference sequence). The CDR3 DNA sequence: TGTGCCAGCAGTTTCAACAGGGCGGTGTTGCCTGAAGCTTTCTTT. Translated: CASSFNRAVLPEAFF.

The chain joins TRBV7-6 to TRBJ2-1; D is uncertain. The CDR3 contains 16 residues. The germline V gene encodes CDR1 SGHVS and CDR2 FNYEAQ. Trimming removed 1 base from V and 7 bases from J, with 17 bases in between. The CDR3 region is CASSLGTAPQPNEQFF. For the CDR3, the DNA is TGTGCCAGCAGCTTAGGGACGGCACCCCAACCTAATGAGCAGTTCTTC.

This clonotype was seen just once. V is TRBV20-1 and J is TRBJ2-7, with 8 nucleotides matching TRBD1. Germline loops: CDR1 DFQATT, CDR2 SNEGSKA (reference sequence). Trimming took 4 bases from V and 5 from J; bases not matched to a gene: 7. The CDR3 is 13 residues long. Here the CDR3 DNA reads TGCAGTGCTACCGGGACAGGTCGACACGAGCAGTACTTC. It encodes CSATGTGRHEQYF.

The chain carries TRBV29-1 and TRBJ2-3; D remains unclear. The V end was cut by 4 bases, the J end by 8 bases, with 16 bases between. The CDR3 totals 13 residues. CDR1 and CDR2 (germline): SQVTM, ANQGSEA. The CDR3 DNA reads as TGCAGCGTTGTAACAGTATGGTCGGTTACGCAGTATTTT. This gives the protein CSVVTVWSVTQYF.

This chain joins TRBV12-3 or TRBV12-4 and TRBJ1-2, with 9 bases aligning to TRBD1. The CDR3 loop spans 16 amino acids. V trimming: 5 bases; J trimming: 4 bases; junction bases outside the gene matches: 11. The CDR3 sequence is CASSGWTGESGYGYTF. In nucleotides, the CDR3 is TGTGCCAGCAGTGGATGGACAGGGGAAAGCGGCTATGGCTACACCTTC.

V and J are TRBV20-1 and TRBJ2-7; D possibly uses TRBD1 or TRBD2 (5 bases each). Trimming pared 1 base from V and 4 bases from J, leaving 14 bases between. CDR3 size: 14 residues. Germline V gene data show CDR1 as DFQATT and CDR2 as SNEGSKA (reference sequence). CDR3 sequence reads: CSARVSGAEYEQYF. The CDR3 coding sequence is TGCAGTGCTAGAGTATCCGGGGCAGAGTACGAGCAGTACTTC.

This clonotype turned up a few times. The CDR3 DNA reads as TGCGCCAGCAGCCACCTCGGTGGAGGGGCCAACGTCCTGACTTTC. Translation gives CASSHLGGGANVLTF. The rearrangement joins TRBV4-3 to TRBJ2-6; no clear D gene. Germline V gene data show CDR1 as LGHNA and CDR2 as YSLEER. The ends were cut back, 3 bases at V and 4 bases at J, with 10 bases in the middle. This CDR3 region has 15 residues.

This chain uses TRBV9 with TRBJ2-5, with D unclear. The CDR3 has 15 residues. The germline V and J ends were trimmed by 4 bases and 1 base, with 14 bases remaining between them. CDR1 SGDLS and CDR2 YYNGEE come from the germline V gene. The CDR3 loop is CASSPNWYTQETQYF. In DNA, the CDR3 is TGTGCCAGCAGCCCCAATTGGTACACCCAAGAGACCCAGTACTTC.

This clonotype appeared many times. This chain joins TRBV9 and TRBJ2-2; 7 bases match TRBD1. Germline loops: CDR1 SGDLS, CDR2 YYNGEE. J lost 4 bases, V lost 4 bases, and 19 bases had no gene match. CDR3 length: 19 residues. This CDR3 reads CASSFRGLLNSGSTGELFF. CDR3 DNA sequence: TGTGCCAGCAGCTTTAGGGGGCTCCTTAACTCCGGTAGCACCGGGGAGCTGTTTTTT.

There are many counts of this clonotype. The chain links TRBV20-1 to TRBJ1-5, with D perhaps matching TRBD1 (5 bases). This CDR3 contains 12 residues. The germline gives CDR1 DFQATT, CDR2 SNEGSKA (reference sequence). The germline V and J ends were trimmed by 6 bases and 6 bases, with 12 bases remaining between them. DNA of the CDR3: TGCAGTGCCTTTGGGGGGACTCAGCCCCAGCATTTT. This translates into CSAFGGTQPQHF.

This clonotype occurred many times. The chain is built from TRBV7-8 and TRBJ2-1, with D uncertain. In germline, CDR1 is SGHVS, CDR2 FQNEAQ. Trimming took off 2 bases at V and 8 bases at J, with 7 bases between the two ends. This CDR3 is built from 12 residues. The CDR3 reads CASSLLVHEQFF. CDR3 coding DNA: TGTGCCAGCAGCTTACTGGTACATGAGCAGTTCTTC.

In its sample, this clonotype was seen many times. This sequence joins TRBV21-1 and TRBJ2-7; the DNA was not compared with TRBD2, the D call given in the table. TRBV21-1 is a pseudogene segment. The CDR3 covers 15 residues. CDR3 in DNA: TGTGCCAGCCCCACCCGACGGCTGTCCTCCTACGAGCAGTACTTC. It yields the protein CASPTRRLSSYEQYF.

This clonotype was seen a handful of times. The chain carries TRBV20-1 and TRBJ2-7, with D possibly TRBD1 on 6 matching bases. The CDR3 runs to 12 residues. Between the trimmed V and J ends, which lost 2 bases and 5 bases, there was a span of 10 bases. The V gene's germline CDR1 is DFQATT and CDR2 SNEGSKA (reference sequence). The CDR3 DNA is TGCAGTGCTAGAAACAGGGTCCACGAGCAGTACTTC. It yields the protein CSARNRVHEQYF.

This clonotype was seen a handful of times. The chain has TRBV20-1 and TRBJ2-7; 7 positions match TRBD2. This CDR3 contains 13 residues. With V trimmed by 5 bases and J by 2 bases, 6 bases remained unmatched. The germline CDR1 and CDR2 sequences are DFQATT and SNEGSKA (reference sequence). Here the CDR3 reads CSAGGLETYEQYF. The CDR3 DNA is TGCAGTGCTGGAGGACTAGAGACCTACGAGCAGTACTTC.

The CDR3 bases are TGTGCCAGCAGTTTATACCGGGACAGCACCAGTGTGACCGGGGAGCTGTTTTTT. Encoded protein: CASSLYRDSTSVTGELFF. The gene calls are TRBV12-3 or TRBV12-4 and TRBJ2-2; 7 positions agree with TRBD1. J gave up 5 bases and V 2 bases, and 14 bases lay outside the gene matches. The CDR3 covers 18 residues.

This clonotype showed up just a few times. The rearrangement uses TRBV28 and TRBJ2-1; D may be TRBD2 (5 bases). V shed 3 bases and J shed 6 bases, with 9 bases lying between them. Germline assignment: CDR1 MDHEN and CDR2 SYDVKM. The CDR3 loop spans 13 amino acids. The CDR3 nucleotides read TGTGCCAGCAGTTTTTTGGACTTCAATGAGCAGTTCTTC. Translating it yields CASSFLDFNEQFF.